The 19 T cell receptor beta chains below all came from one sample that was sequenced in a study of regulatory T cells in long-lasting Graves disease. iRepertoire HTBI primers and Arm-PCR of CDR3 regions built TCR beta libraries. Using its own MiXCR run on the multiplex PCR reads, TCRdb lists one record per CDR3 protein. The sample has hundreds of thousands of distinct CDR3 sequences; roughly 15% are singletons. Specified time point: newly diagnosed GD, antithyroid drugs for less than 3 months. With RNA extracted from PBMCs as input, the TCR library was made. The same data also contributed to another study, on T cells in Graves' hyperthyroidism and ophthalmopathy.

Sequenced here: peripheral blood mononuclear cells (PBMCs), sampled at new diagnosis, from a patient treated with antithyroid drugs. These receptors originate from a man aged 18 to 29 with Graves disease.

This clonotype was picked up many times. This rearrangement joins TRBV27 to TRBJ2-1; 8 bases align to TRBD1. This CDR3 region has 12 residues. Germline loops: CDR1 MNHEY, CDR2 SMNVEV (reference sequence). The V segment lost 6 bases and the J segment 10 bases; nucleotides outside the gene matches: 5. The CDR3 protein is CASSPGGWEQFF. The DNA of the CDR3 is TGTGCCAGCAGCCCAGGGGGCTGGGAGCAGTTCTTC.

This clonotype was observed at least ten times. The chain links TRBV30 to TRBJ2-1; 11 bases map to TRBD2. CDR3 size: 14 residues. The ends lost 1 base at V and 4 bases at J; junction bases unmatched: 0. Germline-derived CDR1 and CDR2 are GTSNPN and SVGIG (reference sequence). DNA of the CDR3: TGTGCCTGGAGTGGACTAGCGGGGTACAATGAGCAGTTCTTC. This sequence encodes CAWSGLAGYNEQFF.

This clonotype was recorded a few times. The chain employs TRBV5-1 and TRBJ2-2; a possible D gene is TRBD1 (5 bases). Germline assignment: CDR1 SGHRS and CDR2 YFSETQ. The CDR3 covers 14 residues. Between the trimmed V and J ends, which lost 6 bases and 2 bases, there was a span of 11 bases. The CDR3 spells CASIDSANTGELFF. CDR3 in DNA: TGCGCCAGCATCGACAGCGCCAACACCGGGGAGCTGTTTTTT. The full variable domain, with the rest looked up from reference TRBV5-1 and TRBJ2-2, is KAGVTQTPRYLIKTRGQQVTLSCSPISGHRSVSWYQQTPGQGLQFLFEYFSETQRNKGNFPGRFSGRQFSNSRSEMNVSTLELGDSALYLCASIDSANTGELFFGEGSRLTVL.

Ten or more counts support this clonotype. The chain couples TRBV12-3 or TRBV12-4 to TRBJ1-1; a possible D gene is TRBD1 (6 bases). V shed 9 bases and J shed 4 bases, with 15 bases lying between them. This CDR3 comprises 13 residues. The CDR3 loop is CASTQGFGTEAFF. The CDR3 DNA is TGTGCCAGTACACAGGGTTTTGGCACTGAAGCTTTCTTT.

The CDR3 sequence: CSARGGTSGRKNEQYF. CDR3 nucleotide sequence: TGCAGTGCTAGAGGCGGGACTAGCGGGAGGAAAAACGAGCAGTACTTC. The chain has TRBV20-1 and TRBJ2-7; TRBD2 matches 15 bases. From germline, CDR1 is DFQATT and CDR2 SNEGSKA (reference sequence). The length of the CDR3 is 16 residues. V dropped 1 base and J dropped 5; count of bases not matched to a gene: 6.

This clonotype was picked up many times. V and J are TRBV10-3 and TRBJ2-7; 7 nucleotides align to TRBD1. Unmatched junction bases numbered 8, after V lost 6 bases and J lost 3 bases. This CDR3 is built from 14 residues. Germline values: CDR1 ENHRY, CDR2 SYGVKD. DNA of the CDR3: TGTGCCATCAGGAGGGACAGCGCGTACTACGAGCAGTACTTC. Protein sequence: CAIRRDSAYYEQYF.

This clonotype was detected only a few times. The V gene is TRBV7-3, the J gene TRBJ1-5; no clear D gene. This CDR3 contains 15 residues. Germline V CDR1 and CDR2: SGHTA, FQGTGA. V was trimmed by 5 bases and J by 0 bases, leaving 11 bases between them. This CDR3 is CASSPLGDSNQPQHF. In DNA, the CDR3 is TGTGCCAGCAGCCCCCTTGGGGATAGCAATCAGCCCCAGCATTTT.

This clonotype has a handful of counts. The chain is built from TRBV20-1 and TRBJ1-4; D is perhaps TRBD1 (6 bases). V shed 1 base and J shed 0 bases, with 15 bases lying between them. This CDR3 comprises 17 residues. Germline V gene data show CDR1 as DFQATT and CDR2 as SNEGSKA (reference sequence). CDR3 in amino acids: CSARGIGRGATNEKLFF. DNA for the CDR3: TGCAGTGCTAGAGGGATTGGCAGGGGAGCAACTAATGAAAAACTGTTTTTT.

This clonotype was found many times. This chain uses TRBV5-1 with TRBJ2-7, with 9 bases aligning to TRBD1. This CDR3 spans 14 amino acids. Germline V gene data show CDR1 as SGHRS and CDR2 as YFSETQ. The ends lost 2 bases at V and 7 bases at J; junction bases unmatched: 7. This CDR3 is CASSLEQGAREQYF. DNA of the CDR3: TGCGCCAGCAGCTTAGAACAGGGGGCGAGAGAGCAGTACTTC.

The chain has TRBV10-3 and TRBJ1-2; D is perhaps TRBD1 (6 bases). V was pared by 8 bases and J by 8 bases, with 12 bases between. The germline V gene encodes CDR1 ENHRY and CDR2 SYGVKD. This CDR3 is 11 amino acids long. CDR3 DNA: TGTGCCATCGGGGCAGGGGAAGGCTACACCTTC. It yields the protein CAIGAGEGYTF.

Many counts were recorded for this clonotype. The CDR3 loop is CASSVWDSTSEQYF. The CDR3 region has the DNA TGCGCCAGCAGCGTGTGGGACTCCACCAGCGAGCAGTACTTC. V is TRBV5-1 and J is TRBJ2-7, with D perhaps matching TRBD2 (6 bases). This CDR3 is built from 14 residues. Per the germline V gene, CDR1 is SGHRS and CDR2 is YFSETQ. Deletions cut 4 bases from V and 6 bases from J, with 17 bases between.

In this sample, this clonotype turned up a few times. The rearrangement links TRBV5-4 to TRBJ2-7; 7 bases align to TRBD1. V lost 0 bases, J lost 5 bases, and 8 bases stayed unmatched. The CDR3 length is 15 residues. Germline V gene data show CDR1 as SGHNT and CDR2 as YYREEE (reference sequence). The CDR3 is CASSLGGQAEDEQYF. CDR3 coding DNA: TGTGCCAGCAGCTTGGGAGGACAGGCCGAGGACGAGCAGTACTTC.

The chain combines TRBV7-9 with TRBJ2-6, with 11 positions matching TRBD1. V lost 2 bases, J lost 2 bases, and 8 bases stayed unmatched. Germline lookup yields CDR1 SEHNR and CDR2 FQNEAQ (reference sequence). The CDR3 sequence is 19 residues long. CDR3 residues: CASSLISGQGAPGANVLTF. The CDR3 DNA sequence: TGTGCCAGCAGCTTAATAAGTGGACAGGGGGCCCCTGGGGCCAACGTCCTGACTTTC.

V is TRBV6-5 and J is TRBJ2-3; the D gene is possibly TRBD2 (6 bases). Matching the DNA end better, TRBJ2-5 makes the J call doubtful. From germline, CDR1 is MNHEY and CDR2 SVGAGI. There are 14 residues in the CDR3. The CDR3 region is CASSYEAGRKTQYF. CDR3 coding DNA: TGTGCCAGCAGTTACGAGGCGGGGAGGAAGACCCAGTACTTC.

V is TRBV18 and J is TRBJ1-4; 9 nucleotides align to TRBD1. The CDR3 contains 17 residues. The germline V gene encodes CDR1 KGHSH and CDR2 LQKENI. The junction had 16 bases not matched to a gene; V was cut back by 6 bases and J by 8 bases. CDR3 bases: TGTGCCAGCTCTCCCCGGGACAGGGTCGGTTTGAAAGAAAAACTGTTTTTT. Amino acids: CASSPRDRVGLKEKLFF.

J is TRBJ2-7 and V is TRBV11-2, with TRBD2 identical over 14 bases. The CDR3 has 16 residues. V shed 5 bases and J 4 bases; nucleotides not matched to a gene: 7. The germline CDR1 and CDR2 sequences are SGHAT and FQNNGV. The CDR3 bases are TGTGCCAGCAGCGTGGGACTAGCGGGAGCAGGGTACGAGCAGTACTTC. It yields the protein CASSVGLAGAGYEQYF.

The chain combines TRBV9 with TRBJ1-3; D may be TRBD1 (5 bases). There are 17 residues in the CDR3. Germline V gives CDR1 SGDLS, CDR2 YYNGEE. V was clipped by 0 bases and J by 0 bases, with 13 bases between them. This chain's CDR3 is CASSVEGTRRSGNTIYF. In DNA form, the CDR3 reads TGTGCCAGCAGCGTAGAGGGGACGCGACGCTCTGGAAACACCATATATTTT.

Of note for this clonotype: This clone may be a read error of a much larger clone one base away. V is TRBV6-4 and J is TRBJ1-5; D unclear. In germline, CDR1 is MRHNA, CDR2 SNTAGT. The CDR3 contains 16 residues. The DNA of the CDR3 is TGTGCCGGCAGCCCCAAGGGATTTTATAGCAATCAGCCCCAGCATTTT. The encoded protein is CAGSPKGFYSNQPQHF.

V is TRBV19 and J is TRBJ2-2; TRBD2 might be the D (6 bases). The CDR3 loop spans 16 amino acids. The V gene's germline CDR1 is LNHDA and CDR2 SQIVND (reference sequence). V lost 3 bases to trimming and J lost 0 bases, with 11 bases between them. The CDR3 DNA follows: TGTGCCAGTAGTATGCCCCGGACTACGAACACCGGGGAGCTGTTTTTT. Its translation is CASSMPRTTNTGELFF.